This is a list of T cell receptor beta chains from one sample in a study of long-term antiretroviral therapy in people with HIV. TCRdb's table, derived via immunoSEQ multiplex PCR, lists solely in-frame clones and lacks some. The sample carries around 29,000 clones, approximately 90% recorded once. The material was unsorted PBMCs, obtained 1.1 years after starting antiretroviral therapy. These receptor sequences come from a man between 18 and 35 years old with HIV. The CDR3 runs from the conserved cysteine through the conserved F or W. D genes are given only for firm matches. A row's size may be missing; if present it is once, few, many or a size class.

few	-	TRBJ2-7	TRBV7-2	CASSPGWAEQYF	TGTGCCAGCAGCCCTGGTTGGGCCGAGCAGTACTTC
-	TRBD1	TRBJ1-2	TRBV5-1	CASSYGQGPYGYTF	TGCGCCAGCAGCTACGGACAGGGGCCCTATGGCTACACCTTC
-	TRBD1	TRBJ2-7	TRBV5-1	CASSLAATGGSYEQYF	TGCGCCAGCAGCTTGGCTGCAACAGGGGGTTCCTACGAGCAGTACTTC
-	-	TRBJ2-3	TRBV7-9	CASSLGPRQGLDTQYF	TGTGCCAGCAGCTTAGGCCCCCGGCAGGGACTAGATACGCAGTATTTT
-	-	TRBJ2-7	TRBV27	CASSLYGLPNSYEQYF	TGTGCCAGCAGTCTATACGGACTCCCGAACTCCTACGAGCAGTACTTC
-	-	TRBJ2-3	TRBV6-5	CASGWDTQYF	TGTGCCAGCGGGTGGGATACGCAGTATTTT
-	-	TRBJ2-7	TRBV27	CASSPRSGLELAEQYF	TGTGCCAGCAGTCCAAGGTCGGGGCTCGAATTGGCCGAGCAGTACTTC
once	-	TRBJ2-2	TRBV11-1	CASSSPLVPGELFF	TGTGCCAGCAGCTCTCCACTAGTTCCCGGGGAGCTGTTTTTT
-	TRBD1	TRBJ1-6	TRBV6-6	CASNQGTEYNSPLHF	TGTGCCAGCAACCAAGGGACAGAGTATAATTCACCCCTCCACTTT
few	-	TRBJ2-7	TRBV28	CASSSSPDNLSYEQYF	TGTGCCAGCAGTTCCTCTCCGGACAACCTCTCCTACGAGCAGTACTTC
-	TRBD2	TRBJ2-3	TRBV29-1	CSVDGLGIVRPTDTQYF	TGCAGCGTTGATGGACTAGGGATCGTGCGGCCCACAGATACGCAGTATTTT
-	-	TRBJ2-1	TRBV4-1	CASSQGSGDNEQFF	TGCGCCAGCAGCCAAGGGTCAGGGGACAATGAGCAGTTCTTC
-	-	TRBJ1-1	TRBV7-9	CASSLAVGTNTEAFF	TGTGCCAGCAGCTTAGCGGTGGGGACGAACACTGAAGCTTTCTTT
-	-	TRBJ1-6	TRBV5-1	CATKRDSNSPLHF	TGCGCCACCAAAAGGGACTCGAATTCACCCCTCCACTTT
-	-	TRBJ1-4	TRBV27	CASSSQGLSEKLFF	TGTGCCAGCAGTTCACAGGGTCTCAGTGAAAAACTGTTTTTT
few	-	TRBJ2-7	TRBV28	CASSSGPYEQYF	TGTGCCAGCAGTTCCGGACCCTACGAGCAGTACTTC
-	-	TRBJ1-1	TRBV27	CASSLSRLNTEAFF	TGTGCCAGCAGTTTAAGCCGACTAAACACTGAAGCTTTCTTT
-	-	TRBJ1-1	TRBV14	CASSHSRNTEAFF	TGTGCCAGCAGCCATTCCAGGAACACTGAAGCTTTCTTT
-	TRBD2	TRBJ2-3	TRBV7-3	CASSTTSGGPDTQYF	TGTGCCAGCAGTACCACTAGCGGGGGGCCAGATACGCAGTATTTT
-	-	TRBJ1-2	TRBV5-5	CASSFATGSGYGYTF	TGTGCCAGCAGCTTTGCTACAGGAAGCGGGTATGGCTACACCTTC
-	-	TRBJ2-2	TRBV9	CASSLSNTGELFF	TGTGCCAGCAGCCTCTCGAACACCGGGGAGCTGTTTTTT
-	-	TRBJ2-7	TRBV27	CASSSGQLRQQYF	TGTGCCAGCAGTTCCGGACAGTTACGACAGCAGTACTTC
-	-	TRBJ1-1	TRBV18	CASQPARVNTEAFF	TGTGCCAGCCAACCGGCCAGGGTGAACACTGAAGCTTTCTTT
once	TRBD1	TRBJ1-1	TRBV7-9	CASSFRVTGGTEAFF	TGTGCCAGCAGCTTTCGTGTGACAGGGGGCACTGAAGCTTTCTTT
-	-	TRBJ2-3	TRBV30	CAWRGYVGSTDTQYF	TGTGCCTGGAGGGGGTACGTGGGAAGCACAGATACGCAGTATTTT
-	-	TRBJ2-7	TRBV11-2	CASSLSRGYEQYF	TGTGCCAGCAGCCTCTCCCGGGGGTACGAGCAGTACTTC